Shown below are 28 T cell receptor beta chains from a single sample sequenced in a study of shared clonotypes between healthy human individuals. The repertoire was sequenced with immunoSEQ multiplex PCR; TCRdb's copy has only in-frame clones and lacks some. The sample holds 1.5 million to 2.5 million clones, approximately 95% seen once. CD45RO-negative, CCR7-positively selected cells formed the naive CD8 fraction, excluding terminally differentiated effector memory CD45RA+ cells. Sequencing was done on a sample of naive CD8+ T cells sorted from blood. These receptors were taken from a man aged 18 to 30 in good health.

In regard to this clone: Within the sample, other DNA sequences also encode this same CDR3. V usage is TRBV28 and J usage is TRBJ1-1, with 8 positions matching TRBD1. Trimming at V came to 3 bases and at J to 1 base, leaving 1 base not matched to a gene. This CDR3 has 14 amino acids. CDR1 is MDHEN, CDR2 SYDVKM, per germline. In nucleotides, the CDR3 is TGTGCCAGCAGTTTCCAGGGGGCGAACACTGAAGCTTTCTTT. It encodes CASSFQGANTEAFF.

The count of this clone is one. V gene TRBV4-1 combines with J gene TRBJ1-2; TRBD1 matches 7 bases. After removal of 3 bases from V and 4 bases from J, the junction contained 8 bases not matched to a gene. CDR1 MGHRA and CDR2 YSYEKL come from the germline V gene. The CDR3 consists of 15 residues. The CDR3 region is CASSQDPGQFYGYTF. As DNA, the CDR3 is TGCGCCAGCAGCCAGGACCCGGGACAGTTCTATGGCTACACCTTC.

The chain joins TRBV6-6 to TRBJ2-5; no clear D. CDR1 is MNHNY, CDR2 SVGAGI, per germline (reference sequence). CDR3 length equals 13 residues. V lost 5 bases, J lost 4 bases, and 11 bases lay in between. The CDR3: CASSRTARETQYF. Here the CDR3 DNA reads TGTGCCAGCAGTCGAACCGCCCGAGAGACCCAGTACTTC.

The chain recombines TRBV5-1 with TRBJ1-1, with TRBD1 as a possible D gene (5 bases). The CDR3 spans 13 residues. The germline V gene encodes CDR1 SGHRS and CDR2 YFSETQ. V lost 2 bases and J lost 6, with 11 bases in between. CDR3 in DNA: TGCGCCAGCAGCTTCTCAGGGACCCCTGAAGCTTTCTTT. As protein: CASSFSGTPEAFF.

The J gene is TRBJ1-3, the V gene TRBV14; D ambiguous. The germline V gene has CDR1 SGHDN and CDR2 FVKESK. The CDR3 runs to 14 residues. V was trimmed by 6 bases and J by 11 bases, leaving 20 bases between them. The CDR3 bases are TGTGCCAGCAGAATCCGATGGTGGCTAGCCGCCATATATTTT. Encoded protein: CASRIRWWLAAIYF.

As to this clone: Additional DNA sequences in this sample encode the identical CDR3. The chain has TRBV7-9 and TRBJ2-7; TRBD1 matches 11 bases. The CDR3 contains 14 residues. Germline CDR1 reads SEHNR; CDR2 reads FQNEAQ (reference sequence). The J segment lost 2 bases and the V segment lost 5 bases, leaving 2 bases of the junction unmatched. As DNA, the CDR3 is TGTGCCAGCAGCCTGGACAGGGGGCCCTACGAGCAGTACTTC. Amino acid sequence: CASSLDRGPYEQYF.

In this sample, this clone turned up once. The V gene is TRBV19, the J gene TRBJ1-5; 8 bases line up with TRBD1. Germline V lookup: CDR1 LNHDA, CDR2 SQIVND (reference sequence). The CDR3 consists of 16 residues. The V gene end was trimmed by 4 bases and the J gene end by 3 bases; junction bases not matched to a gene: 8. The CDR3 region has the DNA TGTGCCAGTAGTACCCTCGGGACAGGAGTCAATCAGCCCCAGCATTTT. As protein: CASSTLGTGVNQPQHF.

This clone has a single count. This chain joins TRBV6-1 and TRBJ2-3; no clear D gene. V was trimmed by 1 base and J by 2 bases, leaving 10 bases between them. The V gene's germline CDR1 is MNHNS and CDR2 SASEGT. The CDR3 covers 15 residues. CDR3 coding DNA: TGTGCCAGCAGTGAAGGGCAGGACGTCACAGATACGCAGTATTTT. This codes for CASSEGQDVTDTQYF.

The chain combines TRBV4-1 with TRBJ1-3; D is possibly TRBD1 (6 bases). CDR1 MGHRA and CDR2 YSYEKL come from the germline V gene. Trimming stripped 1 base from V and 4 bases from J, with 11 bases between. CDR3 length: 15 amino acids. The CDR3 protein is CASSQGLGGGNTIYF. The CDR3 DNA sequence: TGCGCCAGCAGCCAAGGGCTAGGGGGAGGAAACACCATATATTTT.

The rearrangement links TRBV9 to TRBJ2-3; D is unclear. V was trimmed by 3 bases and J by 4 bases, leaving 18 bases between them. The CDR3 is 16 residues long. The germline V gene has CDR1 SGDLS and CDR2 YYNGEE. CDR3 residues: CASSASGVLKSDTQYF. Written as DNA, the CDR3 is TGTGCCAGCAGCGCATCAGGAGTCCTCAAATCAGATACGCAGTATTTT.

The chain joins TRBV27 to TRBJ1-3; D perhaps matches TRBD1 (6 bases). Trimming shortened V by 5 bases and J by 4 bases, and 12 bases separated the two germline ends. CDR1 MNHEY and CDR2 SMNVEV come from the germline V gene (reference sequence). This CDR3 region has 14 residues. As DNA, the CDR3 is TGTGCCAGCAGTCCTCAGGGGTACGGAAACACCATATATTTT. Encoded protein: CASSPQGYGNTIYF.

The chain couples TRBV28 to TRBJ2-7; TRBD2 is a possible D gene (6 bases). The CDR3 sequence is 15 residues long. V was shortened by 7 bases and J by 2 bases, with 18 bases between the two germline ends. Germline CDR1 reads MDHEN; CDR2 reads SYDVKM. CDR3 in DNA: TGTGCCAGCAACCCTCCCGGGACTTCGCCCTACGAGCAGTACTTC. Its translation is CASNPPGTSPYEQYF.

V and J are TRBV6-5 and TRBJ1-5, with D possibly being TRBD1 (6 bases). Trimming removed 4 bases from V and 2 bases from J, with 15 bases in between. The CDR3 length is 16 residues. In germline, CDR1 is MNHEY, CDR2 SVGAGI. The CDR3 reads CASSSRPGAGNQPQHF. In nucleotides, the CDR3 is TGTGCCAGCAGTTCACGCCCGGGGGCGGGCAATCAGCCCCAGCATTTT.

The genes are TRBV28 and TRBJ1-3; 8 bases map to TRBD1. The V and J ends lost 2 bases and 4 bases, in that order; junction bases with no gene match: 13. In germline, CDR1 is MDHEN, CDR2 SYDVKM. The CDR3 is 18 residues long. The CDR3 spells CASSLKYGMDRVGNTIYF. The DNA of the CDR3 is TGTGCCAGCAGTTTAAAATATGGAATGGACAGGGTGGGAAACACCATATATTTT.

The chain combines TRBV7-9 with TRBJ1-5, with D uncertain. The germline gives CDR1 SEHNR, CDR2 FQNEAQ (reference sequence). This CDR3 spans 14 amino acids. V was trimmed by 11 bases and J by 0 bases, leaving 14 bases between them. CDR3 sequence reads: CASGEVYSNQPQHF. CDR3 bases: TGTGCCTCCGGGGAGGTTTATAGCAATCAGCCCCAGCATTTT.

The chain has TRBV7-6 and TRBJ1-1; 10 bases map to TRBD1. Trimming took 3 bases from V and 5 from J; bases not matched to a gene: 3. Germline V lookup: CDR1 SGHVS, CDR2 FNYEAQ. This CDR3 has 14 residues. The DNA for the CDR3 is TGTGCCAGCAGCTTGGGACAGGGGCGGACTGAAGCTTTCTTT. Translating gives CASSLGQGRTEAFF.

This chain links TRBV2 with TRBJ2-1, with 8 bases lining up with TRBD2. The CDR3 loop spans 17 amino acids. V lost 3 bases and J lost 4; bases outside the gene matches: 11. CDR1 SNHLY and CDR2 FYNNEI come from the germline V gene. CDR3 residues: CASSDPLLAGSYNEQFF. DNA for the CDR3: TGTGCCAGCAGTGATCCCCTGCTAGCGGGCTCATACAATGAGCAGTTCTTC.

This clone was observed a single time. The chain links TRBV5-6 to TRBJ2-3, with a possible D match to TRBD2 (6 bases). V lost 4 bases to trimming and J lost 1 base, with 13 bases between them. The V gene's germline CDR1 is SGHDT and CDR2 YYEEEE. This CDR3 contains 15 residues. The CDR3 nucleotides are TGTGCCAGCAGCGCTTTAGGGGAGGGCACAGATACGCAGTATTTT. Translation gives CASSALGEGTDTQYF.

The J gene is TRBJ2-2, the V gene TRBV27; 7 nucleotides line up with TRBD1. The CDR3 contains 13 residues. Germline V gives CDR1 MNHEY, CDR2 SMNVEV (reference sequence). Germline trimming cut 8 bases from V and 2 bases from J; bases unmatched to any gene: 2. The CDR3 DNA is TGTGCCAGCCGGGACAGCAACACCGGGGAGCTGTTTTTT. Its protein is CASRDSNTGELFF.

Here the CDR3 DNA reads TGTGCTAGTGGTTCCCTCGGGGCCTTTGACACTGAAGCTTTCTTT. It codes for CASGSLGAFDTEAFF. The rearrangement links TRBV12-5 to TRBJ1-1; D might be TRBD1 (5 bases). Germline V CDR1 and CDR2: LGHNT, FRNRAP. The CDR3 loop spans 15 amino acids. Trimming took off 4 bases at V and 3 bases at J, with 15 bases between the two ends.

The J gene is TRBJ2-5, the V gene TRBV10-3; a possible D gene is TRBD1 (5 bases). Trimming took off 3 bases at V and 5 bases at J, with 13 bases between the two ends. This CDR3 is 14 amino acids long. CDR1 is ENHRY and CDR2 is SYGVKD in the germline V gene. The CDR3 sequence is CAISEGEPRETQYF. CDR3 bases: TGTGCCATCAGTGAAGGGGAACCAAGGGAGACCCAGTACTTC.

Of note for this clone: The sample holds other DNA sequences that translate to the same CDR3. This chain links TRBV29-1 with TRBJ1-1; perhaps TRBD1 as D (5 bases). The CDR3 has 12 amino acids. Looked up from germline, CDR1 is SQVTM and CDR2 is ANQGSEA. Trimming shortened V by 5 bases and J by 1 base, and 8 bases separated the two germline ends. The CDR3 here is CSVPGGNTEAFF. The CDR3 DNA is TGCAGCGTTCCCGGGGGGAACACTGAAGCTTTCTTT.

V is TRBV5-1 and J is TRBJ2-1; tentatively, D is TRBD2 (5 bases). The CDR3 consists of 15 residues. The V and J ends lost 2 bases and 4 bases respectively, with 13 bases between them. Germline CDR1 reads SGHRS; CDR2 reads YFSETQ. Written as DNA, the CDR3 is TGCGCCAGCAGCTTCTCGGGATGGGGTTACAATGAGCAGTTCTTC. This codes for CASSFSGWGYNEQFF.

The CDR3 DNA follows: TGTGCCAGCGGTTGGGGGATGTACGAGCAGTACTTC. This codes for CASGWGMYEQYF. This sequence joins TRBV2 and TRBJ2-7; D might be TRBD1 or TRBD2, each matching 5 bases. Between the trimmed V and J ends, which lost 8 bases and 4 bases, there was a span of 12 bases. The germline V gene has CDR1 SNHLY and CDR2 FYNNEI. The CDR3 is 12 amino acids.

This clone was detected once. The V call is TRBV28, the J call TRBJ1-2; a weak D match, TRBD1 (6 bases). Looked up from germline, CDR1 is MDHEN and CDR2 is SYDVKM. The CDR3 consists of 14 residues. V dropped 2 bases and J dropped 8 bases, with 15 bases sitting between them. CDR3 nucleotide sequence: TGTGCCAGCAGTTTAAGGGGGTACGGGTTGGGCTACACCTTC. Encoded protein: CASSLRGYGLGYTF.

This sequence joins TRBV9 and TRBJ2-6; tentative D call: TRBD1 (6 bases). Trimming took off 4 bases at V and 4 bases at J, with 9 bases between the two ends. The CDR3 contains 14 residues. Per the germline V gene, CDR1 is SGDLS and CDR2 is YYNGEE. CDR3 bases: TGTGCCAGCAGCCCAGGGGTAGGGGCCAACGTCCTGACTTTC. It specifies CASSPGVGANVLTF.

The chain carries TRBV4-1 and TRBJ2-7; TRBD2 agrees at 12 bases. The trim removed 2 bases at V and 3 bases at J, leaving 5 bases unmatched. CDR1 is MGHRA and CDR2 is YSYEKL in the germline V gene. This CDR3 comprises 16 residues. CDR3 in DNA: TGCGCCAGCAGCCAACTAGCGGGAGGGCCAGGCTACGAGCAGTACTTC. It encodes CASSQLAGGPGYEQYF.

To note about this clone: This sample includes further DNA sequences coding for the same CDR3. This chain uses TRBV5-1 with TRBJ2-7, with 9 bases matching TRBD1. The CDR3 has 15 residues. With 3 bases clipped from V and 0 bases from J, the junction kept 4 bases outside the gene matches. Germline V gene data show CDR1 as SGHRS and CDR2 as YFSETQ. CDR3 nucleotide sequence: TGCGCCAGCAGCTCCCCGGGACAGGGCTCCTACGAGCAGTACTTC. Translation gives CASSSPGQGSYEQYF.